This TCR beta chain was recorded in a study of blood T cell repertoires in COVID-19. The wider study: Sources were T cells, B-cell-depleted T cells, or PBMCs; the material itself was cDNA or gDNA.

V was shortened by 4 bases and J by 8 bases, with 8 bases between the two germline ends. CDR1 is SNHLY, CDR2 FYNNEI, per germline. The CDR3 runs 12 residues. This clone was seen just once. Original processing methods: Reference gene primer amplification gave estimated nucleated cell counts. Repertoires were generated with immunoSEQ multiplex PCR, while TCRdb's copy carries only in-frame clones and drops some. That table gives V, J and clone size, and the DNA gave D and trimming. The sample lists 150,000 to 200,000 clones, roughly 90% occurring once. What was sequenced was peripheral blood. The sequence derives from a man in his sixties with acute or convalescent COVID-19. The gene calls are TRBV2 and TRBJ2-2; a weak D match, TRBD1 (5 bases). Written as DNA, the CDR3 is TGTGCCAGCAGTGTTCAGGGAGGGGAGCTGTTTTTT. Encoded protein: CASSVQGGELFF.